This TCR beta chain was profiled in a study of shared clonotypes between healthy human individuals. The wider study: With ages of 18 to 49, the donors were two women and three men.

The naive CD8 population came from CD45RO-negative cells selected for CCR7, without terminally differentiated effector memory CD45RA+ cells. Sorted-subset replicate PCRs used about 0.2 ug of genomic DNA. This amount corresponded to tens of thousands of T cell genomes. Method: immunoSEQ multiplex PCR; TCRdb's copy keeps in-frame clones and lacks some. Altogether millions of clones are present, about 95% being singletons, with the ten largest covering around 1.1%. After removal of 10 bases from V and 4 bases from J, the junction contained 10 bases not matched to a gene. Looked up from germline, CDR1 is MGHRA and CDR2 is YSYEKL. CDR3 length: 15 amino acids.

This clonotype was obtained from a man in his late teens or twenties in good health. The sample was naive CD8+ T cells sorted from blood. The chain has TRBV4-1 and TRBJ2-2, with 9 bases aligning to TRBD1. This CDR3 reads CATRSRTGVTGELFF. The CDR3 nucleotides are TGCGCCACCCGATCTCGGACAGGGGTCACCGGGGAGCTGTTTTTT.